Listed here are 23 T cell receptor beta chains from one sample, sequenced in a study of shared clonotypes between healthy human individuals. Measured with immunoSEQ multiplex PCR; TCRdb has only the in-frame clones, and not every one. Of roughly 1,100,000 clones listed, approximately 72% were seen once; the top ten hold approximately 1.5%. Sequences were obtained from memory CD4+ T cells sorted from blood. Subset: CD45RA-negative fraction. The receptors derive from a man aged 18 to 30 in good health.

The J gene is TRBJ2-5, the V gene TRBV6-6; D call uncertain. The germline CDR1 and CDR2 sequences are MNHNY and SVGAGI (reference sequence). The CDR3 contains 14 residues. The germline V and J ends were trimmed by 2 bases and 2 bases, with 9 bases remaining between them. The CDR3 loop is CASSYRLLQETQYF. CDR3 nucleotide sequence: TGTGCCAGCAGTTACAGGCTACTTCAAGAGACCCAGTACTTC.

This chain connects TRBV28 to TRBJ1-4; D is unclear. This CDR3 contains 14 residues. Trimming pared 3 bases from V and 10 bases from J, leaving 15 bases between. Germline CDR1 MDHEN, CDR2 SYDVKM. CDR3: CASSFRRRAGKLFF. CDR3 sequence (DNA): TGTGCCAGCAGTTTTAGACGGCGGGCCGGAAAACTGTTTTTT. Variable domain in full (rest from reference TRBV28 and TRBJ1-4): DVKVTQSSRYLVKRTGEKVFLECVQDMDHENMFWYRQDPGLGLRLIYFSYDVKMKEKGDIPEGYSVSREKKERFSLILESASTNQTSMYLCASSFRRRAGKLFFGSGTQLSVL.

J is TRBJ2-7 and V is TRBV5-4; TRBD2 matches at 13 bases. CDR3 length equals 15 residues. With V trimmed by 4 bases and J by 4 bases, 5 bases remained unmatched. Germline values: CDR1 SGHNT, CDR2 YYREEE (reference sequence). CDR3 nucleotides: TGTGCCAGCAGCGCGGGGACTAGCGGGATTTACGAGCAGTACTTC. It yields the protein CASSAGTSGIYEQYF.

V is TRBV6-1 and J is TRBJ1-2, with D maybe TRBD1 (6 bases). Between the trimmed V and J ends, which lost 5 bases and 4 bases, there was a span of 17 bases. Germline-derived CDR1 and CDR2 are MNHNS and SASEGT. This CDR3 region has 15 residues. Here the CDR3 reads CASSPPGQDSYGYTF. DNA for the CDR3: TGTGCCAGCAGTCCACCGGGACAAGATAGCTATGGCTACACCTTC.

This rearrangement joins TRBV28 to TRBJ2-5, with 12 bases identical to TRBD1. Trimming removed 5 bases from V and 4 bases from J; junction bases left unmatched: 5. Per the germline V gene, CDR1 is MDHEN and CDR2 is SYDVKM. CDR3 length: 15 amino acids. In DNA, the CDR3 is TGTGCCAGCAGTGCGGGACAGGGGGCAAGAGAGACCCAGTACTTC. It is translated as CASSAGQGARETQYF.

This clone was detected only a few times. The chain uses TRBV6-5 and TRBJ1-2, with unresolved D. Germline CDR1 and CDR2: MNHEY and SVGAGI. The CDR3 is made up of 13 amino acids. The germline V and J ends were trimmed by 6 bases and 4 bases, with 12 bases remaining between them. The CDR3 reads CASSPTRSYGYTF. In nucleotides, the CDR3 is TGTGCCAGCAGCCCTACTAGGTCCTATGGCTACACCTTC.

Here the CDR3 reads CASSYSPWDTQYF. In nucleotides, the CDR3 is TGTGCCAGCAGTTACTCCCCTTGGGATACGCAGTATTTT. The rearrangement links TRBV6-5 to TRBJ2-3; D not certain. CDR3 length: 13 residues. Per germline, CDR1 MNHEY and CDR2 SVGAGI. Trimming stripped 0 bases from V and 6 bases from J, with 7 bases between.

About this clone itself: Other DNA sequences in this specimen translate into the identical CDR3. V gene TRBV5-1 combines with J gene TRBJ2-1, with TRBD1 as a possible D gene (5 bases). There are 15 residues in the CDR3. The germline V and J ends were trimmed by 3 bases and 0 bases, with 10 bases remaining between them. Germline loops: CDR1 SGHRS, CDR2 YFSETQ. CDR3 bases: TGCGCCAGCAGCTCCGACAGCTCCTCCTACAATGAGCAGTTCTTC. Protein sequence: CASSSDSSSYNEQFF.

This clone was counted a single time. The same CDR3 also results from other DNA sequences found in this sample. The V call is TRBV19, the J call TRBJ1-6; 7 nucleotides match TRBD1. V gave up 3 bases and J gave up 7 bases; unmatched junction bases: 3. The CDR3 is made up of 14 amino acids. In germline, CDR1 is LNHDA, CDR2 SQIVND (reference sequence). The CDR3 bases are TGTGCCAGTAGTATTGACAGGGCGAATTCACCCCTCCACTTT. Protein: CASSIDRANSPLHF.

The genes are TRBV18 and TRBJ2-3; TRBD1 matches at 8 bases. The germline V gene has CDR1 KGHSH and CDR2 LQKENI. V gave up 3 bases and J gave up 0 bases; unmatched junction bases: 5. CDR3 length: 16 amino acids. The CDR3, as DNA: TGTGCCAGCTCACCGCGACAGGGGACTAGCACAGATACGCAGTATTTT. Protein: CASSPRQGTSTDTQYF.

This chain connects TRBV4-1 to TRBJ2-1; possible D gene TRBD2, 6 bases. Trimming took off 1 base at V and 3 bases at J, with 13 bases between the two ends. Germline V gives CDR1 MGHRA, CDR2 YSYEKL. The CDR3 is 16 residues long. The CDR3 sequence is CASSQGRPGDYNEQFF. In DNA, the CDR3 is TGCGCCAGCAGCCAAGGCCGCCCGGGGGACTACAATGAGCAGTTCTTC.

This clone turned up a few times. The CDR3 bases are TGTGCCAGCAGAGCGGGGACTGAAGTAGTCTACGAGCAGTACTTC. Protein product: CASRAGTEVVYEQYF. The chain has TRBV6-5 and TRBJ2-7; 7 bases line up with TRBD2. Per germline, CDR1 MNHEY and CDR2 SVGAGI. The junction had 11 bases not matched to a gene; V was cut back by 6 bases and J by 3 bases. The CDR3 spans 15 residues.

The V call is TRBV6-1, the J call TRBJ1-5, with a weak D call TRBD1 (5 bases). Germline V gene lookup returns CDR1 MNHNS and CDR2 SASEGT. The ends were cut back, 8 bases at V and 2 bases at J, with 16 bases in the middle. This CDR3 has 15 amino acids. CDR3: CASALSRDGNQPQHF. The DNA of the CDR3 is TGTGCCAGCGCTTTGAGCAGGGACGGCAATCAGCCCCAGCATTTT.

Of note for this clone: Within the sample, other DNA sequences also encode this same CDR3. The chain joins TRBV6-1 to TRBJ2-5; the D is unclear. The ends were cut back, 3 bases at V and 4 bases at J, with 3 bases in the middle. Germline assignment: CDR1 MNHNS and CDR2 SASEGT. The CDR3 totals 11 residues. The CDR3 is CASSDLETQYF. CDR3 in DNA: TGTGCCAGCAGTGACCTAGAGACCCAGTACTTC.

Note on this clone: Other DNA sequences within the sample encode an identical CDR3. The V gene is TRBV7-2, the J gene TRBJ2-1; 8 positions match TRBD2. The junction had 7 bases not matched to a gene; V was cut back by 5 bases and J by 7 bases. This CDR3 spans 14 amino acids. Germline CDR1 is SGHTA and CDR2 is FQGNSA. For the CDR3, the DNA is TGTGCCAGCAGCCCCCCGGGACTAGGGAATGAGCAGTTCTTC. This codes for CASSPPGLGNEQFF.

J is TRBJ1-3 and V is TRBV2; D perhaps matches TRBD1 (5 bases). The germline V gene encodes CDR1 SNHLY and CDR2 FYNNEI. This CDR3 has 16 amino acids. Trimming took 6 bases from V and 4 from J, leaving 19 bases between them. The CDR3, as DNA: TGTGCCAGCAGCCTGGGACTACAAGCATTCGGAAACACCATATATTTT. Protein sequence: CASSLGLQAFGNTIYF.

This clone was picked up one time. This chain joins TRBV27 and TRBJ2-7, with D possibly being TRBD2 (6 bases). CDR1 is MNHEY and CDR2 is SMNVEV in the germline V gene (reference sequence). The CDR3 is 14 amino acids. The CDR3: CSSSEKRAYYEQYF. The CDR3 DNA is TGTTCTTCTTCGGAAAAGCGGGCTTACTACGAGCAGTACTTC.

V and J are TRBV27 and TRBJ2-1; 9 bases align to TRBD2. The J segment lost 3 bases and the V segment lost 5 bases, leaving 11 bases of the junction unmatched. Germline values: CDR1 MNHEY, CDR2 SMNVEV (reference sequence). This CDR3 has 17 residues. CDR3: CASSPLFGTSFYNEQFF. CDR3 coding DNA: TGTGCCAGCAGTCCCCTCTTTGGGACTAGCTTCTACAATGAGCAGTTCTTC.

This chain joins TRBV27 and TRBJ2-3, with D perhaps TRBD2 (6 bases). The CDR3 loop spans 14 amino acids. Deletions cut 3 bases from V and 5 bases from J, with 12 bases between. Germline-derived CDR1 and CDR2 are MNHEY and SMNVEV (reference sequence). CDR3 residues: CASSFLAGIDTQYF. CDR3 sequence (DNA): TGTGCCAGCAGTTTCCTGGCGGGGATAGATACGCAGTATTTT.

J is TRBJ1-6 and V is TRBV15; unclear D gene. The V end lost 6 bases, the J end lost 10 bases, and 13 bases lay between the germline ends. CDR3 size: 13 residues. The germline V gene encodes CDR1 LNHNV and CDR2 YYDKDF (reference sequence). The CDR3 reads CATRFSGQSPLHF. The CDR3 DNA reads TGTGCCACCAGGTTCTCAGGCCAATCACCCCTCCACTTT.

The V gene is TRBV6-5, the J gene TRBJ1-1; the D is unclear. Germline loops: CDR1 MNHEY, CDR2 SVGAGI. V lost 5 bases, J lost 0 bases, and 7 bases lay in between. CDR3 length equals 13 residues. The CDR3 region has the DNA TGTGCCAGCAGTCTCAGCCTGAACACTGAAGCTTTCTTT. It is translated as CASSLSLNTEAFF.

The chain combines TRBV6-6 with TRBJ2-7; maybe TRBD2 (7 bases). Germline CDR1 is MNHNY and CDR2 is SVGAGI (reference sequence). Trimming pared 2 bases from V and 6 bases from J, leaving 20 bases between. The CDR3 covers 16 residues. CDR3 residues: CASSYKGHQRDGEQYF. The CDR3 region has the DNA TGTGCCAGCAGTTACAAGGGACACCAGCGGGATGGCGAGCAGTACTTC.

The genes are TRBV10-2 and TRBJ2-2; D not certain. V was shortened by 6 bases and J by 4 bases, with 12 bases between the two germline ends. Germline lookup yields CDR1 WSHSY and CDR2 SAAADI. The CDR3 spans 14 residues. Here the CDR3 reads CASRENVVTGELFF. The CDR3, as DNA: TGCGCCAGCAGGGAGAACGTAGTCACCGGGGAGCTGTTTTTT.